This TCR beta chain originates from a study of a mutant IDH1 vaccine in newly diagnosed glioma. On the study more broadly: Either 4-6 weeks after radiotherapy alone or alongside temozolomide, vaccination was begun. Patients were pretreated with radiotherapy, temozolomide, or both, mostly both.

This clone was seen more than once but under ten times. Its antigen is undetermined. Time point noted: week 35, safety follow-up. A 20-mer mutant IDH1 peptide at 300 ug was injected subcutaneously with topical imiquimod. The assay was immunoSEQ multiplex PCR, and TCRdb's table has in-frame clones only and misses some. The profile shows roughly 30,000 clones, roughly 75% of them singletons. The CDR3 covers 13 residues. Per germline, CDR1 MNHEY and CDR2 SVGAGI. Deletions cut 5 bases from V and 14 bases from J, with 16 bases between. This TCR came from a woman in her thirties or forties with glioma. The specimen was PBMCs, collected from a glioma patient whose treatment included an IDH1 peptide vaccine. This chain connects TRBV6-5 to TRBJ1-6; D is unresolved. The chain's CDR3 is CASSPRNLLALHF. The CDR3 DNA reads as TGTGCCAGCAGTCCCAGGAACCTTTTAGCCCTCCACTTT.